This T cell receptor (beta chain) was recorded in a study of CD8 T cells in ankylosing spondylitis. Overall study findings and caveats: Enrichment of disease-linked clones was reportedly significant in matched ankylosing spondylitis synovial fluid.

As regards this clonotype: Its antigen is as yet unknown.

Unmatched junction bases numbered 5, after V lost 4 bases and J lost 6 bases. Per germline, CDR1 DFQATT and CDR2 SNEGSKA (reference sequence). The CDR3 is 13 amino acids. One entry per CDR3 protein, called by TCRdb with MiXCR from the 5' RACE reads. Of 80,000 to 100,000 distinct CDR3 sequences in the sample, 8% to 10% were seen once. The rearrangement links TRBV20-1 to TRBJ2-7; 11 nucleotides line up with TRBD2. The source of this sequence is a male donor with ankylosing spondylitis or in good health (not recorded which). Sample: blood, either unsorted or a sorted T cell fraction (not recorded which). The CDR3 spells CSAIAGGPGEQYF. In DNA form, the CDR3 reads TGCAGTGCTATAGCGGGAGGGCCGGGCGAGCAGTACTTC.